What follows are 10 T cell receptor beta chains derived from one specimen sequenced in a study of blood T cell repertoires in COVID-19. Assay: immunoSEQ multiplex PCR; the TCRdb copy retains only in-frame clones and omits some. The data hold over 60,000 clones, with roughly 91% observed a single time. The material sequenced was peripheral blood. The source of these receptors is a man aged 45 to 65 with COVID-19, enrolled during active disease.

This clone showed up just once. This CDR3 is CASSLTRGVDAFF. DNA for the CDR3: TGTGCCAGCAGCCTCACCCGGGGGGTGGACGCTTTCTTT. The V gene is TRBV11-1, the J gene TRBJ1-1; possible D gene TRBD1, 5 bases. Between the trimmed V and J ends, which lost 5 bases and 11 bases, there was a span of 18 bases. Per germline, CDR1 SGHAT and CDR2 FQDESV (reference sequence). The CDR3 loop spans 13 amino acids.

V gene TRBV20-1 combines with J gene TRBJ1-2; D is perhaps TRBD1 (6 bases). With 3 bases removed from V and 2 bases from J, the gap between germline ends came to 10 bases. The CDR3 has 13 amino acids. Germline CDR1 and CDR2: DFQATT and SNEGSKA (reference sequence). CDR3 in amino acids: CSASLQGNYGYTF. For the CDR3, the DNA is TGCAGTGCTAGTCTTCAGGGGAACTATGGCTACACCTTC.

This chain joins TRBV27 and TRBJ1-4; TRBD1 agrees at 8 bases. The trim removed 7 bases at V and 5 bases at J, leaving 3 bases unmatched. The CDR3 has 13 residues. Germline CDR1 MNHEY, CDR2 SMNVEV (reference sequence). The chain's CDR3 is CASTTGVNEKLFF. The CDR3 DNA follows: TGTGCCAGCACGACAGGGGTGAATGAAAAACTGTTTTTT. The full variable domain, with the rest looked up from reference TRBV27 and TRBJ1-4, is EAQVTQNPRYLITVTGKKLTVTCSQNMNHEYMSWYRQDPGLGLRQIYYSMNVEVTDKGDVPEGYKVSRKEKRNFPLILESPSPNQTSLYFCASTTGVNEKLFFGSGTQLSVL.

The rearrangement links TRBV7-2 to TRBJ2-3, with D hard to call. V lost 5 bases and J 4 bases, leaving 10 bases between the germline ends. Germline V gene lookup returns CDR1 SGHTA and CDR2 FQGNSA. The CDR3 has 13 residues. The CDR3 sequence: CASSVPLADTQYF. The CDR3 DNA reads as TGTGCCAGCAGCGTTCCCCTAGCAGATACGCAGTATTTT.

The chain has TRBV10-1 and TRBJ1-1; TRBD1 aligns across 7 bases. The J segment lost 1 base and the V segment lost 1 base, leaving 9 bases of the junction unmatched. Per the germline V gene, CDR1 is WNHNN and CDR2 is SYGVQD (reference sequence). CDR3 length equals 17 residues. The CDR3 DNA reads TGCGCCAGCAGTGAGTATATAAGGACAGGCCCGAACACTGAAGCTTTCTTT. It is translated as CASSEYIRTGPNTEAFF.

The rearrangement uses TRBV27 and TRBJ1-5; no clear D. The CDR3 sequence is 13 residues long. V gave up 3 bases and J gave up 5 bases, with 8 bases separating them. From germline, CDR1 is MNHEY and CDR2 SMNVEV (reference sequence). Written as DNA, the CDR3 is TGTGCCAGCAGTTTTCGGGGTGATCAGCCCCAGCATTTT. It specifies CASSFRGDQPQHF.

This clone appeared a few times. V gene TRBV7-9 combines with J gene TRBJ2-7; D may be TRBD1 (6 bases). Germline V CDR1 and CDR2: SEHNR, FQNEAQ (reference sequence). Trimming stripped 4 bases from V and 1 base from J, with 11 bases between. This CDR3 contains 14 residues. CDR3 sequence: CASSSLGQSYEQYF. The DNA of the CDR3 is TGTGCCAGCAGCTCCCTCGGACAGTCCTACGAGCAGTACTTC.

The V call is TRBV18, the J call TRBJ1-5; a possible D gene is TRBD1 (6 bases). This CDR3 has 15 residues. The V end lost 4 bases, the J end lost 3 bases, and 13 bases lay between the germline ends. CDR1 is KGHSH and CDR2 is LQKENI in the germline V gene. CDR3 loop: CASSLQQGSNQPQHF. The DNA for the CDR3 is TGTGCCAGCTCACTTCAGCAGGGGTCCAATCAGCCCCAGCATTTT.

This chain uses TRBV12-3 or TRBV12-4 with TRBJ2-5; no clear D. This CDR3 region has 13 residues. V dropped 4 bases and J dropped 5 bases, with 11 bases sitting between them. The CDR3 reads CASSSLDYETQYF. CDR3 DNA: TGTGCCAGCAGTTCTCTAGATTACGAGACCCAGTACTTC.

The count of this clone is one. The CDR3 reads CASSPRDSLFSGNTIYF. CDR3 bases: TGTGCCAGCAGCCCCCGGGACAGCTTGTTCTCTGGAAACACCATATATTTT. The J gene is TRBJ1-3, the V gene TRBV5-4; 7 bases fit TRBD1. Germline trimming cut 4 bases from V and 0 bases from J; bases unmatched to any gene: 10. This CDR3 region has 17 residues. Germline-derived CDR1 and CDR2 are SGHNT and YYREEE (reference sequence).